Listed here are 10 T cell receptor beta chains from one sample, sequenced in a study of cytomegalovirus exposure and HLA in healthy donors. PCR used 60 Vbeta primers and 13 Jbeta primers. TCRdb's table, derived via immunoSEQ multiplex PCR, lists solely in-frame clones and lacks some. The table records some 100,000 clones, 65% to 80% of them present only once. The sample comprised PBMCs. These receptors originate from a man in his forties or fifties in good health and CMV-seropositive.

This chain uses TRBV11-3 with TRBJ2-3; 12 bases are shared with TRBD2. The CDR3 spans 15 residues. In germline, CDR1 is SGHNT, CDR2 YENEEA. The ends lost 5 bases at V and 3 bases at J; junction bases unmatched: 3. CDR3 amino acids: CASSPGTSGTDTQYF. Here the CDR3 DNA reads TGTGCCAGCAGCCCCGGGACTAGCGGGACAGATACGCAGTATTTT.

In DNA, the CDR3 is TGTGCCAGCAGCTTAAGGCGGGGGGGCAGAAACACAGATACGCAGTATTTT. The encoded protein is CASSLRRGGRNTDTQYF. The chain employs TRBV7-2 and TRBJ2-3, with 9 bases lining up with TRBD2. V lost 2 bases, J lost 2 bases, and 8 bases stayed unmatched. This CDR3 contains 17 residues. Germline-derived CDR1 and CDR2 are SGHTA and FQGNSA.

The chain combines TRBV7-2 with TRBJ2-7; D is perhaps TRBD2 (7 bases). Germline loops: CDR1 SGHTA, CDR2 FQGNSA. Trimming removed 5 bases at V and 6 bases at J, with 20 bases between. There are 15 residues in the CDR3. CDR3 sequence (DNA): TGTGCCAGCAGCCATTCGGGGGGCGGAGGATCCGAGCAGTACTTC. Translating it yields CASSHSGGGGSEQYF.

The rearrangement uses TRBV19 and TRBJ2-2; D possibly corresponds to TRBD1 (6 bases). The V end lost 4 bases, the J end lost 4 bases, and 16 bases lay between the germline ends. The CDR3 is 16 amino acids. From germline, CDR1 is LNHDA and CDR2 SQIVND (reference sequence). CDR3 residues: CASSRIGGTLTGELFF. The CDR3 DNA is TGTGCCAGTAGTAGGATTGGGGGCACGCTCACCGGGGAGCTGTTTTTT.

This clone was seen just once. The CDR3 nucleotides are TGCGCCAGCAGCCTTGCGGACGGGAGCCTCTACGAGCAGTACTTC. The encoded protein is CASSLADGSLYEQYF. The genes are TRBV4-1 and TRBJ2-7; tentative D call: TRBD2 (6 bases). Per the germline V gene, CDR1 is MGHRA and CDR2 is YSYEKL. The germline V and J ends were trimmed by 4 bases and 3 bases, with 16 bases remaining between them. This CDR3 spans 15 amino acids.

The CDR3 DNA is TGTGCCAGCAGCTCCGGACAGGGTGGTGAAAAACTGTTTTTT. It is translated as CASSSGQGGEKLFF. The V gene is TRBV27, the J gene TRBJ1-4, with 8 bases fitting TRBD1. The CDR3 length is 14 residues. Trimming cost V 6 bases and J 7 bases; bases outside gene matches: 7. Germline V gives CDR1 MNHEY, CDR2 SMNVEV (reference sequence). The full variable domain, completed using reference TRBV27 and TRBJ1-4, is EAQVTQNPRYLITVTGKKLTVTCSQNMNHEYMSWYRQDPGLGLRQIYYSMNVEVTDKGDVPEGYKVSRKEKRNFPLILESPSPNQTSLYFCASSSGQGGEKLFFGSGTQLSVL.

This chain uses TRBV7-2 with TRBJ2-7; 16 bases map to TRBD2. The CDR3 is made up of 18 amino acids. The germline V gene has CDR1 SGHTA and CDR2 FQGNSA. V lost 4 bases and J lost 2; bases outside the gene matches: 8. The CDR3, as DNA: TGTGCCAGCAGCTCGAGGACCGGGACTAGCGGGGGGGCCTACGAGCAGTACTTC. Translation gives CASSSRTGTSGGAYEQYF. Using reference TRBV7-2 and TRBJ2-7 for the parts outside the CDR3, the full variable domain is GAGVSQSPSNKVTEKGKDVELRCDPISGHTALYWYRQSLGQGLEFLIYFQGNSAPDKSGLPSDRFSAERTGGSVSTLTIQRTQQEDSAVYLCASSSRTGTSGGAYEQYFGPGTRLTVT.

J is TRBJ2-2 and V is TRBV27, with 10 nucleotides matching TRBD1. Germline trimming cut 6 bases from V and 6 bases from J; bases unmatched to any gene: 4. CDR1 and CDR2 from the germline V gene are MNHEY and SMNVEV (reference sequence). This CDR3 has 14 residues. DNA of the CDR3: TGTGCCAGCAGGCGAGGACAGGGGGCCGGGGAGCTGTTTTTT. Its protein is CASRRGQGAGELFF.

The rearrangement links TRBV6-5 to TRBJ1-5; D gene unclear. V lost 4 bases and J 2 bases, leaving 6 bases between the germline ends. Looked up from germline, CDR1 is MNHEY and CDR2 is SVGAGI. The CDR3 spans 13 residues. The CDR3 DNA reads TGTGCCAGCAGTTTACAGCGCAATCAGCCCCAGCATTTT. Its protein is CASSLQRNQPQHF.

The chain is built from TRBV11-1 and TRBJ2-3; 7 positions match TRBD1. With 4 bases clipped from V and 1 base from J, the junction kept 11 bases outside the gene matches. The CDR3 has 17 amino acids. Germline CDR1 is SGHAT and CDR2 is FQDESV (reference sequence). CDR3 coding DNA: TGTGCCAGCAGCTACGACCTCCGGGACAGAGGCACAGATACGCAGTATTTT. Protein product: CASSYDLRDRGTDTQYF.